This passage covers 19 T cell receptor beta chains from one sample sequenced in a study of type 1 and type 2 diabetes patients. PCR was run on genomic DNA. Multiplex PCR with 30 forward and 13 reverse primers amplified the TCR beta CDR3. From the multiplex PCR reads, TCRdb called clonotypes with MiXCR, one entry per CDR3 protein. The repertoire holds under 300,000 distinct CDR3 sequences, 47% seen once, with roughly 15% in the top ten. Material for sequencing was peripheral blood mononuclear cells (PBMCs). These TCRs come from a man younger than 35 with type 2 diabetes.

The V and J genes are TRBV12-3 or TRBV12-4 and TRBJ2-2, with D unresolved. The germline V and J ends were trimmed by 4 bases and 1 base, with 4 bases remaining between them. The CDR3 sequence is 13 residues long. The CDR3: CASSWWNTGELFF. In DNA form, the CDR3 reads TGTGCCAGCAGTTGGTGGAACACCGGGGAGCTGTTTTTT.

The CDR3: CASSAGQSSYNEQFF. The CDR3 coding sequence is TGTGCCAGTAGTGCCGGACAAAGCTCCTACAATGAGCAGTTCTTC. The gene calls are TRBV19 and TRBJ2-1; D may be TRBD1 (5 bases). Germline V lookup: CDR1 LNHDA, CDR2 SQIVND (reference sequence). This CDR3 region has 15 residues. The V end lost 5 bases, the J end lost 0 bases, and 11 bases lay between the germline ends.

The table lists this clonotype with a count of one. V and J are TRBV27 and TRBJ2-7; the D call may be TRBD1 or TRBD2 (5 bases each). V gave up 2 bases and J gave up 5 bases, with 10 bases separating them. Germline V lookup: CDR1 MNHEY, CDR2 SMNVEV (reference sequence). The CDR3 contains 13 residues. This chain's CDR3 is CASSLRGPDEQYF. CDR3 sequence (DNA): TGTGCCAGCAGTTTAAGGGGACCGGACGAGCAGTACTTC.

This clonotype turned up a few times. The chain carries TRBV19 and TRBJ2-3; 9 bases fit TRBD1. The CDR3 is made up of 15 amino acids. In germline, CDR1 is LNHDA, CDR2 SQIVND (reference sequence). The V and J ends lost 4 bases and 3 bases, in that order; junction bases with no gene match: 5. As DNA, the CDR3 is TGTGCCAGTAGTAACCTCGGGACAGGGACAGATACGCAGTATTTT. This codes for CASSNLGTGTDTQYF.

Here the CDR3 reads CAWSGGRTSVTTEAFF. In nucleotides, the CDR3 is TGTGCCTGGAGTGGGGGTAGAACTTCTGTGACAACTGAAGCTTTCTTT. V usage is TRBV30 and J usage is TRBJ1-1; D gene unclear. Trimming removed 1 base from V and 5 bases from J, with 20 bases in between. The CDR3 is 16 amino acids. The V gene's germline CDR1 is GTSNPN and CDR2 SVGIG (reference sequence).

The table lists this clonotype with many counts. The chain combines TRBV25-1 with TRBJ1-1, with D perhaps TRBD1 (5 bases). Per the germline V gene, CDR1 is MGHDK and CDR2 is SYGVNS. The CDR3 sequence is 14 residues long. Deletions cut 4 bases from V and 4 bases from J, with 13 bases between. DNA of the CDR3: TGTGCCAGCAGTGGTGTTGGGGGAGGCACTGAAGCTTTCTTT. Residues: CASSGVGGGTEAFF.

The genes are TRBV29-1 and TRBJ2-2; no firm D call. V lost 3 bases, J lost 8 bases, and 13 bases lay in between. Germline CDR1 SQVTM, CDR2 ANQGSEA. The CDR3 consists of 13 residues. The chain's CDR3 is CSVERPPGGELFF. DNA for the CDR3: TGCAGCGTTGAGCGGCCCCCCGGAGGGGAGCTGTTTTTT.

Worth noting for this clonotype: The junction does not match germline at one end; this may be a read error. The genes are TRBV11-3 and TRBJ1-1; 8 positions agree with TRBD1. The CDR3 sequence is 11 residues long. Germline V gives CDR1 SGHNT, CDR2 YENEEA. In DNA form, the CDR3 reads TGCGCCAGCAGCGACAGGGGAGAAGCTTTCTTT. Amino acid sequence: CASSDRGEAFF.

As regards this clonotype: Without the conserved terminal phenylalanine or tryptophan, this CDR3 likely stems from a read error. The genes are TRBV10-1 and TRBJ2-5; D may be TRBD2 (6 bases). The germline V and J ends were trimmed by 0 bases and 0 bases, with 14 bases remaining between them. Germline values: CDR1 WNHNN, CDR2 SYGVQD (reference sequence). The CDR3 is 17 amino acids. The CDR3 DNA reads TGCGCCAGCAGTGAGTCGGGGTCGTGGGGGGACCAAGAGACCCAGTACCTC. Translation gives CASSESGSWGDQETQYL.

The rearrangement uses TRBV7-8 and TRBJ1-6; no clear D. The CDR3 covers 14 residues. The germline V and J ends were trimmed by 2 bases and 5 bases, with 7 bases remaining between them. Per germline, CDR1 SGHVS and CDR2 FQNEAQ. The CDR3 region is CASSLMRDNSPLHF. The CDR3 coding sequence is TGTGCCAGCAGCTTAATGCGGGATAATTCACCCCTCCACTTT.

V usage is TRBV6-5 and J usage is TRBJ2-3, with 7 bases fitting TRBD2. The CDR3 is 13 residues long. CDR1 is MNHEY, CDR2 SVGAGI, per germline. With V trimmed by 0 bases and J by 12 bases, 6 bases remained unmatched. CDR3 region: CASSYSGGLYQYF. CDR3 in DNA: TGTGCCAGCAGTTACTCGGGGGGACTATATCAGTATTTT.

The DNA of the CDR3 is TGTGCCAGCAGCTTGGGACAGGGTCTTAATCAGCCCCAGCATTTT. It specifies CASSLGQGLNQPQHF. This chain links TRBV7-3 with TRBJ1-5, with 9 bases that match TRBD1. Germline CDR1 SGHTA, CDR2 FQGTGA. The length of the CDR3 is 15 residues. The V and J ends lost 3 bases and 4 bases, in that order; junction bases with no gene match: 4.

The V gene is TRBV28, the J gene TRBJ2-7, with 7 nucleotides matching TRBD2. CDR3 size: 14 residues. V shed 11 bases and J 5 bases; nucleotides not matched to a gene: 15. Germline V lookup: CDR1 MDHEN, CDR2 SYDVKM. CDR3 region: CAAVRAGERDEQYF. The CDR3, as DNA: TGTGCCGCAGTTAGGGCGGGAGAGAGAGACGAGCAGTACTTC.

Details on this clonotype: A read error may explain this, as a much larger clone is one base away. Here the CDR3 reads CASSPETSEAFF. For the CDR3, the DNA is TGTGCCAGCAGTCCCGAGACAAGTGAAGCTTTCTTT. The chain joins TRBV28 to TRBJ1-1, with D unresolved. In germline, CDR1 is MDHEN, CDR2 SYDVKM. The CDR3 loop spans 12 amino acids. The V gene lost 5 bases and the J gene lost 7 bases, with 11 bases spanning the gap.

This chain links TRBV15 with TRBJ1-4; a possible D gene is TRBD1 (5 bases). Germline assignment: CDR1 LNHNV and CDR2 YYDKDF (reference sequence). With 3 bases removed from V and 6 bases from J, the gap between germline ends came to 11 bases. This CDR3 has 14 amino acids. The CDR3 here is CATSRTVTDEKLFF. In DNA form, the CDR3 reads TGTGCCACCAGCAGGACAGTCACGGATGAAAAACTGTTTTTT.

This clonotype has a handful of counts. The rearrangement links TRBV5-1 to TRBJ2-7, with TRBD1 as a possible D gene (5 bases). This CDR3 spans 16 amino acids. V was cut by 0 bases and J by 1 base, with 14 bases left in between. Germline V gene lookup returns CDR1 SGHRS and CDR2 YFSETQ. DNA for the CDR3: TGCGCCAGCAGCTTGGGGTGGACGGACATTTCCTACGAGCAGTACTTC. Translated: CASSLGWTDISYEQYF.

This chain links TRBV7-9 with TRBJ2-5, with D possibly being TRBD1 (5 bases). This CDR3 spans 11 amino acids. The V and J ends lost 8 bases and 9 bases respectively, with 13 bases between them. Germline V CDR1 and CDR2: SEHNR, FQNEAQ (reference sequence). The CDR3 spells CASANQGAQYF. In DNA, the CDR3 is TGTGCCAGCGCGAACCAAGGGGCCCAGTACTTC.

The sample holds a few counts of this clonotype. This chain uses TRBV28 with TRBJ2-7; D perhaps matches TRBD2 (7 bases). Germline values: CDR1 MDHEN, CDR2 SYDVKM. The CDR3 spans 14 residues. Trimming removed 5 bases at V and 5 bases at J, with 16 bases between. The CDR3 loop is CASSTRGGPDEQYF. The DNA for the CDR3 is TGTGCCAGCAGTACCAGGGGAGGGCCCGACGAGCAGTACTTC.

J is TRBJ2-1 and V is TRBV2; D is perhaps TRBD2 (5 bases). The CDR3 consists of 12 residues. Germline assignment: CDR1 SNHLY and CDR2 FYNNEI. V shed 6 bases and J shed 9 bases, with 12 bases lying between them. The CDR3 reads CASSGVRLEQFF. DNA for the CDR3: TGTGCCAGCAGCGGGGTTAGACTTGAGCAGTTCTTC.